Included here is one T cell receptor beta chain sequence, with context. Its antigen remains undetermined. No much larger clone is present one base from it, and per-base qualities are unavailable. The data derive from a study of regulatory T cells in long-lasting Graves disease (dated by TCRdb to the early 2020s). A note on the overall study: Newly diagnosed Graves' disease patients had taken antithyroid drugs for less than 3 months. Peripheral blood TCR sequencing and RNA sequencing compared persistent Graves' disease patients with newly diagnosed Graves' disease patients. The study was conducted in China and was registered as a clinical trial. TCR sequencing covered 13 persistent and 20 newly diagnosed Graves' disease patients, 33 samples in total.

Looking up the germline V gene yields CDR1 KGHSH and CDR2 LQKENI. V is clipped by 4 bases and J by 4 bases, and the sequence between their germline boundaries is 17 bases long. Counted from cysteine to phenylalanine, this CDR3 has 16 amino acids. This entry keeps only the CDR3 DNA: 48 bases, framed from base 1. The paper as a whole reports these results and caveats: The authors noted that the small sample size was a limitation that may lower accuracy. Lower TCR Shannon entropy and fewer highly expanded clones were observed in persistent Graves' disease patients than in newly diagnosed patients, which suggested clonal expansion. Persistent patients shared more public clonotypes among themselves (under 3,000) than newly diagnosed patients did (over 900). Only the TCR beta chain was sequenced and analyzed. The study examined only peripheral blood because the primary lesion, thyroid tissue, could not be accessed. Persistent disease showed preferential use of TRBV28, TRBJ1-2 and TRBJ2-5, whereas newly diagnosed disease favored TRBV20-1 and TRBJ2-1.

The time point tag for this specimen amounts to: newly diagnosed GD, antithyroid drugs for less than 3 months. RNA was extracted from PBMCs in TRIzol for both TCR sequencing and RNA sequencing. The diagnosis of Graves' disease followed American Thyroid Association guidelines. Recruitment of patients was carried out at an endocrinology department in Xi'an, China. From each patient, about 9.7 milliliters of peripheral blood was collected into an EDTA anticoagulant tube. Ficoll Paque Plus density gradient separation was used to isolate PBMCs, and no additional T cell sorting was done. RNA quality was checked with an Agilent 2100 Bioanalyzer and agarose gel, and concentration with a NanoDrop 2000. The library was built by means of multiplex PCR. The data were produced on an Illumina HiSeq 4000. iRepertoire HTBI primers and Arm-PCR amplification of CDR3 regions were used to construct TCR beta libraries. Gel purification was performed on PCR products prior to sequencing. In the authors' own workflow: Gene usage analysis of CDR3 amino acid clonotypes relied on the roughly 64 TRBV and 15 or so TRBJ segments identified across samples. COPE and FqMerger were used to merge filtered high-quality paired reads into contigs. BLAST was used to align contigs to IMGT TRBV, TRBD and TRBJ reference genes, and CDR3 was defined according to IMGT. Clonotypes above 0.1% frequency were classified as highly expanded clones. Repertoire diversity was measured by Shannon entropy, and V-J evenness by the Gini coefficient. A clonotype was considered public if more than one individual shared it. Using fastp trimming at Q25 and MiXCR clonotype assembly, TCRdb reanalyzed the public sequencing data and kept in-frame beta chains. When rows share a CDR3 protein, they turn into one entry using the most common DNA and genes. TCRdb's processing, not the authors' own work, is the source of the V and J calls. This sample comprises about 560,000 distinct CDR3 sequences, about 16% of them detected only once. The ten largest clonotypes hold 12% of the sample.

These data were also reused for a study on T cells in Graves' hyperthyroidism and ophthalmopathy. Drawing on the second study: A patient counted as having stable Graves' hyperthyroidism if no progression to ophthalmopathy occurred over 18 months of follow-up. Hyperthyroidism patients were newly diagnosed, had a disease duration of under 2 months, and were aged 18 to 65 years. Any patient with an uncontrolled infection, another autoimmune disease, pregnancy or lactation was excluded. Clinical symptoms, serum thyroxine and TRAb, thyroid ultrasound, and orbital computed tomography formed the basis for the diagnoses. For the first round of RT-PCR on the TCR CDR3, the HTBI primer set was used together with the Qiagen OneStep RT-PCR kit. Most expanded thyroid clonotypes (frequency above 0.001) were also detected in blood, suggesting blood repertoires may reflect thyroid immune responses. In cross-validation, a model built on a 13 V-J signature told ophthalmopathy apart from stable hyperthyroidism with just under 90% sensitivity and 81% to 82% specificity, and in testing the same model reached 80%/75%. In validation, the model predicted progression to ophthalmopathy a median of roughly six months before onset, with about 71% sensitivity and roughly 77% specificity. To identify TCR V-J signatures that set the groups apart, the researchers used a discovery cohort of about a hundred patients, made up of fewer than 50 with Graves' ophthalmopathy and 57 with stable Graves' hyperthyroidism. Prospective prediction of ophthalmopathy was tested in an independent validation cohort consisting of 18 hyperthyroidism patients and 15 or so patients who later progressed to ophthalmopathy. The 75 to 100 discovery patients were randomly split 7:3 into training and test sets. Thyroid tissue and blood T-cell repertoires from more than 5 Graves' hyperthyroidism patients were also compared in the study. After blood sampling, hyperthyroidism patients were treated with methimazole at a starting dose of 30 mg daily, and ophthalmopathy patients were treated with high-dose intravenous methylprednisolone. Libraries were constructed in a second round of multiplex PCR, after which size selection and purification were carried out. Paired-end sequencing of the libraries was performed with 100 bp reads on an Illumina HiSeq2000. SOAPnuke was used to process the raw data, throwing out any read that contained adapters or uncalled bases, had a mean Phred below 15, or lacked an exact constant-primer or identifier match. COPE v1.2.5 was used to merge high-quality paired reads, and clonotypes were defined as unique nucleotide sequences. MiTCR v1.1 was used to align clonotypes to the IMGT TRBV, TRBD and TRBJ reference segments. The analysis was restricted to V-J combinations with a frequency above 0.0001, which together covered just over 98% of the repertoires. The TCS score was defined as the ratio of F50 (clonal expansion) to E x V (chaos), calculated using BLOSUM62-based TCRdist between CDR3 peptides within each V-J. Welch's t-statistics and random forest reduced around 510 V-J features to about 13, which were used in a naive Bayes classifier (R e1071). No statistical method was used to set the sample size in advance, and investigators knew the group allocation. The paper describes TCR Vbeta CDR3 sequencing of 120 to 150 peripheral blood samples, made up of 43 ophthalmopathy patients, 70 to 80 hyperthyroidism patients and 17 progressor patients.

Here the chain combines TRBV18 and TRBJ1-5, with no D gene named confidently. The sample was peripheral blood mononuclear cells (PBMCs), taken at new diagnosis, from a patient treated with antithyroid drugs. The sequence was collected from a young man with Graves disease. Donor details come from another sample of the same person, matched by shared clones. CDR3 reads: CASSQLGYGGNQPQHF. The DNA reads as follows: TGTGCCAGCTCACAGCTCGGCTATGGAGGAAATCAGCCCCAGCATTTT.